The 14 T cell receptor beta chains listed next were all sequenced from one sample in a study of blood T cells in healthy people across ages. A sample-barcoded 5' primer and a J-beta primer mix were used in a second PCR of about 6 to 11 cycles. MiXCR was run by TCRdb on the 5' RACE reads, yielding one entry per CDR3 protein. The sample yields roughly 800,000 distinct CDR3 sequences, roughly 60% seen once. What was sequenced was blood. These TCRs come from a man aged 30-40 years in good health.

This clonotype came up a few times. The chain couples TRBV7-9 to TRBJ1-2, with TRBD1 identical over 9 bases. V dropped 9 bases and J dropped 8; count of bases not matched to a gene: 19. Per the germline V gene, CDR1 is SEHNR and CDR2 is FQNEAQ (reference sequence). This CDR3 has 16 residues. The CDR3 spells CASTRWTGANEAGYTF. Written as DNA, the CDR3 is TGTGCCAGTACGAGATGGACAGGGGCCAACGAAGCGGGCTACACCTTC.

The genes are TRBV10-3 and TRBJ2-3, with 7 nucleotides matching TRBD2. Germline CDR1 and CDR2: ENHRY and SYGVKD. V lost 5 bases and J lost 2; bases outside the gene matches: 4. The CDR3 is 14 amino acids. The CDR3 nucleotides read TGTGCCATCAGTTTGGGGACTACCACAGATACGCAGTATTTT. Translated: CAISLGTTTDTQYF.

The rearrangement links TRBV6-6 to TRBJ1-5; 11 bases are shared with TRBD1. This CDR3 spans 15 amino acids. The ends lost 6 bases at V and 4 bases at J; junction bases unmatched: 5. Germline CDR1 and CDR2: MNHNY and SVGAGI (reference sequence). The CDR3 reads CASSIRDRGNQPQHF. The CDR3 DNA follows: TGTGCCAGCAGCATCCGGGACAGGGGGAATCAGCCCCAGCATTTT.

This clonotype was counted a few times. The chain recombines TRBV6-5 with TRBJ2-5; no clear D. Trimming shortened V by 3 bases and J by 5 bases, and 10 bases separated the two germline ends. Germline V gives CDR1 MNHEY, CDR2 SVGAGI. The CDR3 runs 13 residues. This CDR3 reads CASSYDGWETQYF. The DNA for the CDR3 is TGTGCCAGCAGTTATGATGGGTGGGAGACCCAGTACTTC.

This sequence joins TRBV7-9 and TRBJ1-1, with D perhaps matching TRBD1 (6 bases). The CDR3 runs to 14 residues. Trimming cost V 5 bases and J 0 bases, with 10 bases left between them. Per the germline V gene, CDR1 is SEHNR and CDR2 is FQNEAQ (reference sequence). CDR3 sequence: CASSLDSVNTEAFF. The CDR3 DNA is TGTGCCAGCAGCCTGGACAGCGTGAACACTGAAGCTTTCTTT.

This sequence joins TRBV6-2 or TRBV6-3 and TRBJ2-3; D unclear. V was pared by 8 bases and J by 3 bases, with 9 bases between. The CDR3 has 12 residues. The germline CDR1 and CDR2 sequences are MNHEY and SVGEGT. The CDR3 is CASQQRTDTQYF. CDR3 in DNA: TGTGCCAGCCAACAGAGAACAGATACGCAGTATTTT.

Only a few counts were recorded for this clonotype. The V gene is TRBV6-5, the J gene TRBJ2-5; 8 nucleotides match TRBD2. In germline, CDR1 is MNHEY, CDR2 SVGAGI. This CDR3 spans 15 amino acids. Unmatched junction bases numbered 8, after V lost 5 bases and J lost 3 bases. The CDR3 coding sequence is TGTGCCAGCAGTCACGTAACTAGCGGAGAAGAGACCCAGTACTTC. Protein product: CASSHVTSGEETQYF.

This clonotype was seen once. The chain has TRBV2 and TRBJ1-4; TRBD1 matches at 8 bases. The CDR3 extends over 15 amino acids. With V trimmed by 6 bases and J by 11 bases, 14 bases remained unmatched. Germline V lookup: CDR1 SNHLY, CDR2 FYNNEI. The CDR3 nucleotides are TGTGCCAGCAGGCCCCAACGGCAGGGGGCTTTGAAACTGTTTTTT. It encodes CASRPQRQGALKLFF.

This clonotype was counted between two and nine times. The chain joins TRBV3-1 to TRBJ1-4, with a weak D call TRBD1 (5 bases). Trimming removed 6 bases from V and 7 bases from J, with 9 bases in between. This CDR3 contains 12 residues. Per germline, CDR1 LGHDT and CDR2 YNNKEL (reference sequence). The CDR3 loop reads CASSPRGEKLFF. For the CDR3, the DNA is TGTGCCAGCAGTCCAAGGGGTGAAAAACTGTTTTTT.

The V gene is TRBV20-1, the J gene TRBJ2-1; 8 positions agree with TRBD2. V shed 6 bases and J 8 bases; nucleotides not matched to a gene: 12. Germline CDR1 reads DFQATT; CDR2 reads SNEGSKA (reference sequence). The length of the CDR3 is 14 residues. Written as DNA, the CDR3 is TGCAGTGCGAGTAGCGGGGCGCAGTCCGATGAGCAGTTCTTC. Its protein is CSASSGAQSDEQFF.

To note about this clonotype: Its ends do not fully match the called genes, so a read error is possible. The chain has TRBV7-7 and TRBJ2-3, with 11 bases identical to TRBD2. Germline V gene data show CDR1 as SSHAT and CDR2 as FNYEAQ (reference sequence). The CDR3 length is 18 residues. Written as DNA, the CDR3 is TGTGCCAGCAGCTTTCTTCCTAGCGGGGGGACCACCACAGGTACGCAGTATTTT. It codes for CASSFLPSGGTTTGTQYF.

V usage is TRBV10-2 and J usage is TRBJ2-1; TRBD1 matches 7 bases. The trim removed 4 bases at V and 4 bases at J, leaving 13 bases unmatched. The CDR3 has 17 amino acids. In germline, CDR1 is WSHSY, CDR2 SAAADI. CDR3 sequence reads: CASSAQGSDGVYNEQFF. DNA for the CDR3: TGCGCCAGCAGTGCACAGGGGTCGGATGGGGTATACAATGAGCAGTTCTTC.

V gene TRBV7-3 combines with J gene TRBJ2-1; 8 bases fit TRBD2. CDR1 is SGHTA and CDR2 is FQGTGA in the germline V gene. The J segment lost 9 bases and the V segment lost 5 bases, leaving 6 bases of the junction unmatched. The CDR3 contains 13 residues. CDR3 amino acids: CASSPHGGVEQFF. The DNA for the CDR3 is TGTGCCAGCAGCCCACACGGGGGGGTTGAGCAGTTCTTC.

In its sample, this clonotype was seen a few times. The chain combines TRBV7-6 with TRBJ2-5; D is undetermined. Germline V gene lookup returns CDR1 SGHVS and CDR2 FNYEAQ. The CDR3 covers 14 residues. V lost 5 bases and J 5 bases, leaving 15 bases between the germline ends. The CDR3 DNA is TGTGCCAGCAGCAGAGGACCGGACCGTGAGACCCAGTACTTC. Translated, it gives CASSRGPDRETQYF.